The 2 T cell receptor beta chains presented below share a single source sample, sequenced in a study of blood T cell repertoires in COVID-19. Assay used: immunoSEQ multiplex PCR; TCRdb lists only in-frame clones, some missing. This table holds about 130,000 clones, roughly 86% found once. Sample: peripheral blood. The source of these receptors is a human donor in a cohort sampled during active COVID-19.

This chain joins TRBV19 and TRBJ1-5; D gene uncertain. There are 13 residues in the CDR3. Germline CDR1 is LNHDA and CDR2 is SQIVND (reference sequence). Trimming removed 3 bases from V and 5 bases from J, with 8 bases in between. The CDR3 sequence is CASSIRYDQPQHF. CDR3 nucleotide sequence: TGTGCCAGTAGTATTCGGTACGATCAGCCCCAGCATTTT.

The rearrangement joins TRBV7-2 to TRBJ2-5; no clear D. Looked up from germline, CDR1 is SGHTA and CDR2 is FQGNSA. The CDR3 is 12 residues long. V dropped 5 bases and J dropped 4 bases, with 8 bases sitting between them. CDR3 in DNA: TGTGCCAGCAGCCGCCCGGGAGAGACCCAGTACTTC. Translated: CASSRPGETQYF.